These 27 T cell receptor beta chains were all obtained from the same sample, sequenced in a study of human thymus T cells. TCRdb's table, derived via immunoSEQ multiplex PCR, lists solely in-frame clones and lacks some. Found here are around 130,000 clones, around 95% of them singletons; the top ten hold around 0.025%. The thymus was resected at corrective cardiac surgery. Sequencing was done on a sample of thymus tissue. These receptor sequences come from a boy in the first two years of life with a congenital heart defect but otherwise immunologically healthy.

The rearrangement joins TRBV6-5 to TRBJ2-7; tentative D call: TRBD1 (6 bases). V was shortened by 1 base and J by 3 bases, with 13 bases between the two germline ends. Germline loops: CDR1 MNHEY, CDR2 SVGAGI. The CDR3 contains 15 residues. CDR3 amino acids: CASSYFPGHLYEQYF. In nucleotides, the CDR3 is TGTGCCAGCAGTTACTTTCCGGGACACCTCTACGAGCAGTACTTC.

CDR3 sequence (DNA): TGCGCCTCCAGCAGGGATGGCGGCGTCGGGAACACTGAAGCTTTCTTT. Its translation: CASSRDGGVGNTEAFF. V usage is TRBV10-2 and J usage is TRBJ1-1, with a tentative D call TRBD1 (5 bases). The CDR3 consists of 16 residues. Germline V CDR1 and CDR2: WSHSY, SAAADI. The germline V and J ends were trimmed by 11 bases and 1 base, with 23 bases remaining between them.

The genes are TRBV4-1 and TRBJ1-2; possible D gene TRBD1, 5 bases. The ends were cut back, 1 base at V and 4 bases at J, with 13 bases in the middle. The CDR3 is 15 residues long. Per germline, CDR1 MGHRA and CDR2 YSYEKL. CDR3 region: CASSQAIQGPYGYTF. In nucleotides, the CDR3 is TGCGCCAGCAGCCAAGCGATCCAGGGCCCCTATGGCTACACCTTC.

The J gene is TRBJ2-3, the V gene TRBV9; 7 bases are shared with TRBD1. The CDR3 is made up of 14 amino acids. Unmatched junction bases numbered 6, after V lost 4 bases and J lost 4 bases. Per the germline V gene, CDR1 is SGDLS and CDR2 is YYNGEE. For the CDR3, the DNA is TGTGCCAGCAGCACAGTAGGGGGCCCAGATACGCAGTATTTT. Protein sequence: CASSTVGGPDTQYF. Full variable domain (outside the CDR3, taken from reference TRBV9 and TRBJ2-3): DSGVTQTPKHLITATGQRVTLRCSPRSGDLSVYWYQQSLDQGLQFLIQYYNGEERAKGNILERFSAQQFPDLHSELNLSSLELGDSALYFCASSTVGGPDTQYFGPGTRLTVL.

The chain links TRBV2 to TRBJ2-7, with D possibly TRBD2 on 5 matching bases. This CDR3 has 13 amino acids. The germline V gene has CDR1 SNHLY and CDR2 FYNNEI. The V end was cut by 9 bases, the J end by 4 bases, with 16 bases between. CDR3 loop: CASLLDPGYEQYF. The CDR3 bases are TGTGCCAGTCTATTAGATCCGGGGTACGAGCAGTACTTC.

The chain has TRBV10-3 and TRBJ1-3; perhaps TRBD1 as D (5 bases). The CDR3 is 15 residues long. Germline loops: CDR1 ENHRY, CDR2 SYGVKD. V was trimmed by 3 bases and J by 4 bases, leaving 13 bases between them. This CDR3 reads CAISEGGGTGNTIYF. CDR3 bases: TGTGCCATCAGTGAAGGCGGGGGAACAGGAAACACCATATATTTT.

J is TRBJ2-5 and V is TRBV4-2; 8 bases align to TRBD2. Trimming cost V 1 base and J 5 bases; bases outside gene matches: 9. The CDR3 totals 16 residues. The germline CDR1 and CDR2 sequences are LGHNA and YNFKEQ. DNA for the CDR3: TGTGCCAGCAGCCAAGCCAAGCGGGGGATGGGGGAGACCCAGTACTTC. Protein product: CASSQAKRGMGETQYF.

The V and J genes are TRBV5-8 and TRBJ2-7; no clear D gene. CDR1 and CDR2 (germline): SGHTS, YDEGEE. V lost 2 bases, J lost 12 bases, and 18 bases lay in between. This CDR3 region has 13 residues. The CDR3 DNA is TGTGCCAGCAGCTTCCCTGGACCGGTGCGTGGGTACTTC. Translation: CASSFPGPVRGYF.

This chain joins TRBV19 and TRBJ2-3; D is unresolved. V shed 5 bases and J shed 9 bases, with 12 bases lying between them. In germline, CDR1 is LNHDA, CDR2 SQIVND (reference sequence). The length of the CDR3 is 12 residues. The CDR3 protein is CASSGVLKTQYF. Written as DNA, the CDR3 is TGTGCCAGTAGTGGGGTTCTGAAAACGCAGTATTTT.

V usage is TRBV2 and J usage is TRBJ2-7; 9 nucleotides agree with TRBD1. V shed 7 bases and J 2 bases; nucleotides not matched to a gene: 9. Germline V gene lookup returns CDR1 SNHLY and CDR2 FYNNEI. The CDR3 covers 15 residues. CDR3 coding DNA: TGTGCCAGCATCACTTCCTGGACAGGGGCCTACGAGCAGTACTTC. Translating gives CASITSWTGAYEQYF.

This chain uses TRBV5-6 with TRBJ2-1, with 9 bases that match TRBD1. After removal of 3 bases from V and 5 bases from J, the junction contained 6 bases not matched to a gene. The CDR3 is made up of 15 amino acids. Germline assignment: CDR1 SGHDT and CDR2 YYEEEE. CDR3 amino acids: CASSSTDRGDNEQFF. CDR3 bases: TGTGCCAGCAGCTCAACGGACAGGGGAGACAATGAGCAGTTCTTC.

This clone was counted between two and nine times. The V gene is TRBV28, the J gene TRBJ1-5; unclear D gene. V gave up 2 bases and J gave up 6 bases, with 11 bases separating them. The germline V gene encodes CDR1 MDHEN and CDR2 SYDVKM. The CDR3 totals 14 residues. The chain's CDR3 is CASSLRGFAQPQHF. The CDR3 nucleotides are TGTGCCAGCAGTTTAAGAGGGTTTGCTCAGCCCCAGCATTTT.

The chain uses TRBV21-1 and TRBJ2-5; the D call in the table, TRBD1, was not verified against the DNA. TRBV21-1 is described as a pseudogene. This CDR3 comprises 13 residues. The CDR3 DNA follows: TGTGCCAGCTTTCCAGGGCCCCAAGAGACCCAGTACTTC. This codes for CASFPGPQETQYF.

The chain combines TRBV25-1 with TRBJ2-5; D possibly corresponds to TRBD2 (5 bases). CDR1 is MGHDK, CDR2 SYGVNS, per germline. CDR3 length: 12 residues. V gave up 3 bases and J gave up 5 bases, with 7 bases separating them. CDR3 in DNA: TGTGCCAGCAGTGACCCGGGGGAGACCCAGTACTTC. Protein sequence: CASSDPGETQYF.

The chain has TRBV27 and TRBJ2-3; D possibly corresponds to TRBD1 (6 bases). V dropped 5 bases and J dropped 3 bases, with 12 bases sitting between them. The CDR3 totals 14 residues. Germline V lookup: CDR1 MNHEY, CDR2 SMNVEV (reference sequence). The CDR3 nucleotides are TGTGCCAGCAGTGCGACGGGACAAACAGATACGCAGTATTTT. It is translated as CASSATGQTDTQYF.

The chain couples TRBV6-1 to TRBJ2-5; possibly TRBD2 for D (7 bases). Germline V CDR1 and CDR2: MNHNS, SASEGT. This CDR3 is built from 15 residues. The V gene lost 7 bases and the J gene lost 4 bases, with 19 bases spanning the gap. The CDR3: CASNRRGPPRETQYF. In nucleotides, the CDR3 is TGTGCCAGCAACCGGCGGGGGCCCCCCAGAGAGACCCAGTACTTC.

Here the CDR3 reads CASSLALTGGNNEQFF. CDR3 nucleotides: TGCGCCAGCAGCTTGGCCTTGACAGGGGGGAACAATGAGCAGTTCTTC. The chain combines TRBV5-1 with TRBJ2-1, with TRBD1 identical over 9 bases. The V gene's germline CDR1 is SGHRS and CDR2 YFSETQ. V dropped 0 bases and J dropped 5; count of bases not matched to a gene: 6. The length of the CDR3 is 16 residues.

The chain carries TRBV19 and TRBJ1-1; a possible D gene is TRBD1 (6 bases). CDR1 and CDR2 (germline): LNHDA, SQIVND (reference sequence). With 7 bases removed from V and 11 bases from J, the gap between germline ends came to 20 bases. The CDR3 contains 13 residues. The CDR3 region is CASTPPGGEGAFF. DNA for the CDR3: TGTGCCAGTACCCCCCCGGGGGGCGAGGGCGCTTTCTTT.

The chain recombines TRBV5-4 with TRBJ2-3, with a possible D match to TRBD2 (7 bases). CDR3 length: 16 amino acids. Germline V lookup: CDR1 SGHNT, CDR2 YYREEE (reference sequence). Trimming removed 5 bases at V and 2 bases at J, with 18 bases between. The CDR3, as DNA: TGTGCCAGCAGATCACAAGGGGGGGCCTACACAGATACGCAGTATTTT. Translation: CASRSQGGAYTDTQYF. Full variable domain (remainder filled in from reference TRBV5-4 and TRBJ2-3): ETGVTQSPTHLIKTRGQQVTLRCSSQSGHNTVSWYQQALGQGPQFIFQYYREEENGRGNFPPRFSGLQFPNYSSELNVNALELDDSALYLCASRSQGGAYTDTQYFGPGTRLTVL.

The rearrangement links TRBV9 to TRBJ2-1, with D tentatively TRBD1 (6 bases). The germline CDR1 and CDR2 sequences are SGDLS and YYNGEE. V was shortened by 2 bases and J by 2 bases, with 8 bases between the two germline ends. The CDR3 contains 14 residues. CDR3 sequence reads: CASSVWDTYNEQFF. The CDR3 DNA sequence: TGTGCCAGCAGCGTTTGGGACACCTACAATGAGCAGTTCTTC.

This chain links TRBV12-5 with TRBJ1-2; TRBD1 might be the D (5 bases). This CDR3 contains 15 residues. Between the trimmed V and J ends, which lost 5 bases and 6 bases, there was a span of 19 bases. Germline assignment: CDR1 LGHNT and CDR2 FRNRAP. In DNA form, the CDR3 reads TGTGCTAGTGGTCTTACGCAGGGTCCCGTTCATGGCTACACCTTC. Translation gives CASGLTQGPVHGYTF.

The chain carries TRBV10-3 and TRBJ2-5; D not certain. Trimming cost V 2 bases and J 4 bases, with 14 bases left between them. Looked up from germline, CDR1 is ENHRY and CDR2 is SYGVKD. The CDR3 totals 15 residues. CDR3 in amino acids: CAISEVHRGRETQYF. CDR3 in DNA: TGTGCCATCAGTGAGGTACACCGCGGTAGAGAGACCCAGTACTTC.

Details on this clone: An end of the junction does not agree with germline; a read error may underlie this. V usage is TRBV4-1 and J usage is TRBJ2-5, with D perhaps matching TRBD1 (5 bases). Germline values: CDR1 MGHRA, CDR2 YSYEKL. The CDR3 length is 14 residues. The CDR3 protein is CASSQNSGQESQYF. CDR3 coding DNA: TGCGCCAGCAGCCAAAATTCCGGACAAGAGTCCCAGTACTTC.

The rearrangement joins TRBV4-1 to TRBJ1-5, with D unresolved. The CDR3 is made up of 15 amino acids. From germline, CDR1 is MGHRA and CDR2 YSYEKL. With 0 bases removed from V and 9 bases from J, the gap between germline ends came to 15 bases. The CDR3 sequence: CASSQEGPHLGPQHF. The CDR3 DNA follows: TGCGCCAGCAGCCAAGAAGGGCCCCACCTGGGGCCCCAGCATTTT.

The chain is built from TRBV5-1 and TRBJ2-3; 11 bases map to TRBD1. J was trimmed by 1 base and V by 3 bases; bases with no gene match: 10. The CDR3 has 18 residues. Per germline, CDR1 SGHRS and CDR2 YFSETQ. DNA for the CDR3: TGCGCCAGCAGCTGTTCGATTGGGACAGGGGGACGCACAGATACGCAGTATTTT. Translation gives CASSCSIGTGGRTDTQYF. The variable domain in full, with the rest retrieved from reference TRBV5-1 and TRBJ2-3, is KAGVTQTPRYLIKTRGQQVTLSCSPISGHRSVSWYQQTPGQGLQFLFEYFSETQRNKGNFPGRFSGRQFSNSRSEMNVSTLELGDSALYLCASSCSIGTGGRTDTQYFGPGTRLTVL.

The V call is TRBV19, the J call TRBJ1-5; TRBD1 matches at 9 bases. V gave up 0 bases and J gave up 6 bases; unmatched junction bases: 15. Germline assignment: CDR1 LNHDA and CDR2 SQIVND (reference sequence). This CDR3 spans 19 amino acids. The DNA for the CDR3 is TGTGCCAGTAGTATAGATTTGAGGGACAGGGAGTATTTGGGTCAGCCCCAGCATTTT. Translating it yields CASSIDLRDREYLGQPQHF.

The chain employs TRBV11-3 and TRBJ2-3; TRBD2 is a possible D gene (5 bases). The V and J ends lost 2 bases and 2 bases respectively, with 8 bases between them. CDR1 is SGHNT and CDR2 is YENEEA in the germline V gene. The CDR3 runs 14 residues. DNA for the CDR3: TGTGCCAGCAGCTTATCAGGACTCACAGATACGCAGTATTTT. Amino acid sequence: CASSLSGLTDTQYF.